This T cell receptor (beta chain) was observed in a study of graft-versus-host responses after intestinal transplantation. Turning to the study itself: Recipients obtained multivisceral, liver-intestinal, or isolated intestinal transplants. Each recipient received anti-thymocyte globulin induction, then tacrolimus and steroids for 2 to 4 years.

Sequencing used immunoSEQ multiplex PCR; TCRdb keeps in-frame clones, though not all of them. The sample yields 99,000 or so clones, roughly 87% seen once. A note on this clone: No antigen is known for it.

CDR1 MGHRA and CDR2 YSYEKL come from the germline V gene. Trimming removed 4 bases at V and 0 bases at J, with 15 bases between. The CDR3 runs to 16 residues. The sequence was collected from a human donor who received an intestinal transplant. The source was unstimulated CD4+ T cells sorted from spleen or lymph node cells, collected before intestinal transplant. V is TRBV4-1 and J is TRBJ1-1; D remains unclear. For the CDR3, the DNA is TGCGCCAGCAGCCTCCACCCAAAAGGCATGAACACTGAAGCTTTCTTT. This codes for CASSLHPKGMNTEAFF.